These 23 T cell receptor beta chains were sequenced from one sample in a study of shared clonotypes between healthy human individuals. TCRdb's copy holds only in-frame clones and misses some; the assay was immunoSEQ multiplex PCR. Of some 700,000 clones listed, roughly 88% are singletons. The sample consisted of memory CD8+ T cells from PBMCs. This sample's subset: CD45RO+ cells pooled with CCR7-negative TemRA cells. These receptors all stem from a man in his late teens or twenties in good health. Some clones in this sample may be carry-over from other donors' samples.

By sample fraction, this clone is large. The CDR3 sequence is CASSLVNTHTEAFF. For the CDR3, the DNA is TGTGCCAGCAGCTTAGTTAATACGCACACTGAAGCTTTCTTT. The rearrangement joins TRBV7-9 to TRBJ1-1; D is unclear. CDR3 length: 14 amino acids. The germline V gene has CDR1 SEHNR and CDR2 FQNEAQ (reference sequence). Trimming took off 1 base at V and 3 bases at J, with 9 bases between the two ends.

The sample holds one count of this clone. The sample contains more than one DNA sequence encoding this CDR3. CDR3 DNA sequence: TGTGCCAGCAGCTTAGGCGGGGATAGCAATCAGCCCCAGCATTTT. Translated, it gives CASSLGGDSNQPQHF. The chain uses TRBV13 and TRBJ1-5; unclear D gene. The CDR3 loop spans 15 amino acids. The V gene lost 0 bases and the J gene lost 0 bases, with 6 bases spanning the gap. The V gene's germline CDR1 is PRHDT and CDR2 FYEKMQ (reference sequence).

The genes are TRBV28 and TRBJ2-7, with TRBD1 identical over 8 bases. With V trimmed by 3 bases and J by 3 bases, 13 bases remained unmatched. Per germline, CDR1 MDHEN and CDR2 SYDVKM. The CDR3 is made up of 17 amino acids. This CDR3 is CASSFPAGQGADYEQYF. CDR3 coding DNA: TGTGCCAGCAGTTTCCCCGCTGGGCAGGGGGCCGACTACGAGCAGTACTTC.

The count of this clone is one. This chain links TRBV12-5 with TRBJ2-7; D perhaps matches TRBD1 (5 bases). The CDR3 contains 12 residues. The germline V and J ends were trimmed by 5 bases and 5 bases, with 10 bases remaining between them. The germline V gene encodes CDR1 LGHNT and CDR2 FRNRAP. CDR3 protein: CASGPWGDEQYF. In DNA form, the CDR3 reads TGTGCTAGTGGTCCCTGGGGCGACGAGCAGTACTTC.

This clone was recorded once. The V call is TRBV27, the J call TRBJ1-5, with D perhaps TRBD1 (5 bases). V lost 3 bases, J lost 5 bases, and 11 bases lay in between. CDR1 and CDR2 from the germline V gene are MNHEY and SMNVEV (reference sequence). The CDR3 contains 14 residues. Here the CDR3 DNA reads TGTGCCAGCAGTTTGGTAGGGACGGATCAGCCCCAGCATTTT. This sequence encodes CASSLVGTDQPQHF.

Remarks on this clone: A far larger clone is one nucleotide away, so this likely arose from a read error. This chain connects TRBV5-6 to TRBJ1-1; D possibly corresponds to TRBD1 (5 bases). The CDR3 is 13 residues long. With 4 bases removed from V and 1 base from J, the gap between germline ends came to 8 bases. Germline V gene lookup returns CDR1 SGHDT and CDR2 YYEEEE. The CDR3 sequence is CASSQGPNTEAFF. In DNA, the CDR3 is TGTGCCAGCAGCCAGGGACCGAACACTGAAGCTTTCTTT.

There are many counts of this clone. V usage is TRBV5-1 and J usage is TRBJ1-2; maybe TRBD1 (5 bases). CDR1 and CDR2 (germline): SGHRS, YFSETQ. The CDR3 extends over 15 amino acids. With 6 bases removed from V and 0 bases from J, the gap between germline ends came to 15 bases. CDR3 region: CASTSDRTSNYGYTF. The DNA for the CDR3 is TGCGCCAGCACCTCAGACAGAACGTCTAACTATGGCTACACCTTC. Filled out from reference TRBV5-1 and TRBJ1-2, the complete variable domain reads KAGVTQTPRYLIKTRGQQVTLSCSPISGHRSVSWYQQTPGQGLQFLFEYFSETQRNKGNFPGRFSGRQFSNSRSEMNVSTLELGDSALYLCASTSDRTSNYGYTFGSGTRLTVV.

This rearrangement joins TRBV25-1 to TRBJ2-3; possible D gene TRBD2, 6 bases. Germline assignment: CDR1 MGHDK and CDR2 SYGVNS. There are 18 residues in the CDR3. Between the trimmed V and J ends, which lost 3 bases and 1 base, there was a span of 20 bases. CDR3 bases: TGTGCCAGCAGTGAGGTTCGGCTAACGGGAGAGCGCACAGATACGCAGTATTTT. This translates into CASSEVRLTGERTDTQYF.

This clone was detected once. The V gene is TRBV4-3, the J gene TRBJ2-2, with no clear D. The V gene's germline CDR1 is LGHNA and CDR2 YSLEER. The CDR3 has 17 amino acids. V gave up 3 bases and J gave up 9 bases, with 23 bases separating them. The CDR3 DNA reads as TGCGCCAGCAGCCAGAATCTTCCGGGCGGAGTAAAGTGGGAGCTGTTTTTT. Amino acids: CASSQNLPGGVKWELFF.

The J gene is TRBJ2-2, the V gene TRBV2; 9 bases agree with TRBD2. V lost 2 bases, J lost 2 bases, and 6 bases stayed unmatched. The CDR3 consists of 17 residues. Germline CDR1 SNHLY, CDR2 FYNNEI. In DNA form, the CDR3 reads TGTGCCAGCAGTGAAAGGGCTAGCGGGATAAACACCGGGGAGCTGTTTTTT. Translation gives CASSERASGINTGELFF.

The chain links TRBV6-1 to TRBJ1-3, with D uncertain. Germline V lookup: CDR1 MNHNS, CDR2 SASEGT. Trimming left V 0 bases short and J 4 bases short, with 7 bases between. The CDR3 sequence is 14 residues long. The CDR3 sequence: CASSEAYEGNTIYF. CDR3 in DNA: TGTGCCAGCAGTGAAGCGTATGAGGGAAACACCATATATTTT.

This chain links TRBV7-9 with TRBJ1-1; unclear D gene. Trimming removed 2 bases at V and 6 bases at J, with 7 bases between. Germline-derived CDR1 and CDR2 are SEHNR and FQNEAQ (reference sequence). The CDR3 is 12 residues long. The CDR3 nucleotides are TGTGCCAGCAGCTTAAGCGAACCTGAAGCTTTCTTT. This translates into CASSLSEPEAFF. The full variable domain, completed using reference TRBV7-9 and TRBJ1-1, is DTGVSQNPRHKITKRGQNVTFRCDPISEHNRLYWYRQTLGQGPEFLTYFQNEAQLEKSRLLSDRFSAERPKGSFSTLEIQRTEQGDSAMYLCASSLSEPEAFFGQGTRLTVV.

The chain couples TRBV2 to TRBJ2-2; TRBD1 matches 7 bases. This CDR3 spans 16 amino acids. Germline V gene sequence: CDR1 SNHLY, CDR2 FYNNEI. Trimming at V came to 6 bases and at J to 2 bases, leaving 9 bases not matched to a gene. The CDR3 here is CASRPRDSYNTGELFF. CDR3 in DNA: TGTGCCAGCAGACCACGGGACAGCTACAACACCGGGGAGCTGTTTTTT.

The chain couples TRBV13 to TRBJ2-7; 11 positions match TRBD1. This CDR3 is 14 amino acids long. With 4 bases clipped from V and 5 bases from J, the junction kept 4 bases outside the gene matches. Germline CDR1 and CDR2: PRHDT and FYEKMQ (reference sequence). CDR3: CASSYGTGGDEQYF. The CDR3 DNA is TGTGCCAGCAGCTACGGGACAGGGGGGGACGAGCAGTACTTC.

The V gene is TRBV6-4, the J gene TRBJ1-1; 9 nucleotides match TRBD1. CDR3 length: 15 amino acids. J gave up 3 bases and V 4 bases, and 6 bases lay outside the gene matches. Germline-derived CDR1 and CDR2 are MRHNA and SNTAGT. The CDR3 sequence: CASSATGQGYTEAFF. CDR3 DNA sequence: TGTGCCAGCAGTGCCACCGGACAGGGGTACACTGAAGCTTTCTTT.

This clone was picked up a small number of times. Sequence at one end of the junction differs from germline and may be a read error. As DNA, the CDR3 is TGTGCCGGCAGCAGTAGATCCTACGAGCAGTACTTC. This codes for CAGSSRSYEQYF. The J gene is TRBJ2-7, the V gene TRBV6-5; no clear D gene. Germline CDR1 and CDR2: MNHEY and SVGAGI. This CDR3 contains 12 residues.

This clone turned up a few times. The CDR3 DNA follows: TGTGCCAGCAGCTTAAGTGCTCTCGACCCTGGCTCCTACAATGAGCAGTTCTTC. Translation gives CASSLSALDPGSYNEQFF. The chain links TRBV7-6 to TRBJ2-1; no firm D call. The CDR3 consists of 18 residues. V dropped 2 bases and J dropped 0 bases, with 17 bases sitting between them. Germline CDR1 reads SGHVS; CDR2 reads FNYEAQ. Drawing the rest from reference TRBV7-6 and TRBJ2-1, the complete variable domain is GAGVSQSPRYKVTKRGQDVALRCDPISGHVSLYWYRQALGQGPEFLTYFNYEAQQDKSGLPNDRFSAERPEGSISTLTIQRTEQRDSAMYRCASSLSALDPGSYNEQFFGPGTRLTVL.

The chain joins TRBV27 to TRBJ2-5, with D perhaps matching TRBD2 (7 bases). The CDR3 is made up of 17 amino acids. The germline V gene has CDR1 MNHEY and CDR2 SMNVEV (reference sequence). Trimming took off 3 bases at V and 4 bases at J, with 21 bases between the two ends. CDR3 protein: CASSFKGPGGRGETQYF. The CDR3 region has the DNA TGTGCCAGCAGTTTCAAGGGGCCCGGGGGGCGAGGAGAGACCCAGTACTTC.

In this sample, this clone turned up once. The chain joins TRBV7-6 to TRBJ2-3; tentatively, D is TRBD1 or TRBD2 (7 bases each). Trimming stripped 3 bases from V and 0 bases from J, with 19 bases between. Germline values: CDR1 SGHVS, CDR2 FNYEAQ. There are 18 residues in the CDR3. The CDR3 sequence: CASSFGTYRGGSTDTQYF. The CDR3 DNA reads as TGTGCCAGCAGCTTCGGAACCTACAGGGGAGGGAGCACAGATACGCAGTATTTT.

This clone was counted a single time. Here the CDR3 reads CASSQGTARGEKLFF. The CDR3 DNA sequence: TGTGCCAGCAGCCAAGGGACAGCCCGAGGTGAAAAACTGTTTTTT. This chain links TRBV4-2 with TRBJ1-4, with D tentatively TRBD1 (6 bases). V was clipped by 1 base and J by 7 bases, with 13 bases between them. CDR1 LGHNA and CDR2 YNFKEQ come from the germline V gene. The CDR3 spans 15 residues.

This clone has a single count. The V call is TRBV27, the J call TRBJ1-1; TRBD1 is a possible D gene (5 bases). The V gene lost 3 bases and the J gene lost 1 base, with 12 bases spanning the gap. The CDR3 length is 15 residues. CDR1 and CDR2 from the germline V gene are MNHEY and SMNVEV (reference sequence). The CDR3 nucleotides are TGTGCCAGCAGTTTTGCCCGTGGGGGGAACACTGAAGCTTTCTTT. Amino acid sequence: CASSFARGGNTEAFF.

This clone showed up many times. The DNA of the CDR3 is TGTGCCATCAGTGAGCAGGGGAAATCCGGGGAGCTGTTTTTT. This encodes CAISEQGKSGELFF. The chain combines TRBV10-3 with TRBJ2-2; a weak D match, TRBD1 (6 bases). This CDR3 region has 14 residues. Germline values: CDR1 ENHRY, CDR2 SYGVKD. The germline V and J ends were trimmed by 2 bases and 6 bases, with 10 bases remaining between them.

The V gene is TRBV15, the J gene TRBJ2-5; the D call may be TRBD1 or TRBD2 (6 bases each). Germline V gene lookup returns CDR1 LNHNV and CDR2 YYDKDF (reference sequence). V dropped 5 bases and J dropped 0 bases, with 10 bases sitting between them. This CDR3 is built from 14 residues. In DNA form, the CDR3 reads TGTGCCACCAGCGAAGGGGGGAACCAAGAGACCCAGTACTTC. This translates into CATSEGGNQETQYF.